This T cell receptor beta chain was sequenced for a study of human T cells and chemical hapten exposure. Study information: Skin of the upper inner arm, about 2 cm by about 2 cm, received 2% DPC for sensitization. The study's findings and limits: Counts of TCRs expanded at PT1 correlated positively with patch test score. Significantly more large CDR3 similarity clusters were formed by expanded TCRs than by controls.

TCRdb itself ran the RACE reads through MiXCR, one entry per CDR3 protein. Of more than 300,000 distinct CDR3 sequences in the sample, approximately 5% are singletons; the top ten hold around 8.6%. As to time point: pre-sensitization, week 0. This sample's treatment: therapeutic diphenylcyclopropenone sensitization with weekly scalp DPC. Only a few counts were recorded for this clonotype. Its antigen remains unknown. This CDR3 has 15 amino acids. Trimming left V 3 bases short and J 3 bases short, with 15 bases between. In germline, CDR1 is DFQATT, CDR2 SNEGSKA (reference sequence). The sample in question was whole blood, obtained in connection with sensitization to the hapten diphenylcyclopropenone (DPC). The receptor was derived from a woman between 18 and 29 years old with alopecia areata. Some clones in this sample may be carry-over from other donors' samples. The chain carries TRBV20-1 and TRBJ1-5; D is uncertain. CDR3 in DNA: TGCAGTGCTAGTCGACGTTCCGGTACCAATCAGCCCCAGCATTTT. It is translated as CSASRRSGTNQPQHF.